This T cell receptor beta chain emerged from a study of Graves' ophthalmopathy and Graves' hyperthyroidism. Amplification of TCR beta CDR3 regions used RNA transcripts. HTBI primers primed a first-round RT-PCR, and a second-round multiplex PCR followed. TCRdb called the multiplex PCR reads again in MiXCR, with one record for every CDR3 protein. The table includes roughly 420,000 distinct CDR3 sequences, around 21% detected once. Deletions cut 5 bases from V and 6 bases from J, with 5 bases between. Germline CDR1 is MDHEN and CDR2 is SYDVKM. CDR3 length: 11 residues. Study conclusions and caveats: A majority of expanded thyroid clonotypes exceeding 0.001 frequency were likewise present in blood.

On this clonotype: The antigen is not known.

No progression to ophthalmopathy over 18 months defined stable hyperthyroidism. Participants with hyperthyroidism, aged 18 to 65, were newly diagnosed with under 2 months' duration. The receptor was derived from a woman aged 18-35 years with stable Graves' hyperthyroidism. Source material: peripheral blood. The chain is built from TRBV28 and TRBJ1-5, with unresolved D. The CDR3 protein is CASSTRQPQHF. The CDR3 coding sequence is TGTGCCAGCAGTACACGTCAGCCCCAGCATTTT.